This T cell receptor beta chain was recorded in a study of blood T cell repertoires in COVID-19. Overall study context: The United States, Italy and Spain supplied acute and convalescent COVID-19 samples.

Method: immunoSEQ multiplex PCR; TCRdb's copy keeps in-frame clones and lacks some. This table holds about 180,000 clones, 88% found once. The germline V gene encodes CDR1 SGHTA and CDR2 FQGNSA. Germline trimming cut 5 bases from V and 8 bases from J; bases unmatched to any gene: 4. The CDR3 extends over 12 amino acids. The chain employs TRBV7-2 and TRBJ1-2; the match to TRBD1 covers 8 bases. Input material: peripheral blood. The TCR originated in a woman younger than 45 with acute or convalescent COVID-19. CDR3 region: CASSQQGGGYTF. As DNA, the CDR3 is TGTGCCAGCAGCCAACAGGGGGGCGGCTACACCTTC.